This entry lists 3 T cell receptor beta chains sequenced from one sample in a study of cytomegalovirus exposure and HLA in healthy donors. Amplification used 60 Vbeta primers and 13 Jbeta primers. The table came from immunoSEQ multiplex PCR; TCRdb's copy has only in-frame clones and leaves some out. There are fewer than 110,000 clones in the sample; around 74% occur only once, and 13% to 15% lies in the top ten. The sequencing sample was made of PBMCs. The receptor source for this set is a woman aged 40 to 50 in good health and CMV-seropositive.

This clone was recorded once. The gene calls are TRBV30 and TRBJ2-5; D call uncertain. CDR3 length: 13 residues. The V gene's germline CDR1 is GTSNPN and CDR2 SVGIG (reference sequence). The germline V and J ends were trimmed by 2 bases and 4 bases, with 11 bases remaining between them. The DNA for the CDR3 is TGTGCCTGGAGTAAAGGAGACGGAGAGACCCAGTACTTC. The encoded protein is CAWSKGDGETQYF.

The DNA for the CDR3 is TGTGCCAGCAGCTTATTTAGTCGGACAGATCCCTACGAGCAGTACTTC. Translating it yields CASSLFSRTDPYEQYF. This rearrangement joins TRBV11-2 to TRBJ2-7; TRBD1 might be the D (6 bases). Deletions cut 2 bases from V and 2 bases from J, with 16 bases between. The CDR3 spans 16 residues. Germline CDR1 reads SGHAT; CDR2 reads FQNNGV.

V usage is TRBV15 and J usage is TRBJ2-7; possible D gene TRBD1, 5 bases. V was shortened by 1 base and J by 7 bases, with 17 bases between the two germline ends. CDR3 length: 15 residues. In germline, CDR1 is LNHNV, CDR2 YYDKDF (reference sequence). DNA for the CDR3: TGTGCCACCAGCAGAGGTCAGGGCAACCTATTAGAGCAGTACTTC. Translating gives CATSRGQGNLLEQYF.